A selection of T cell receptor beta chains follows, all from one sample in a study of cytotoxic CD8 clonotypes in ibrutinib-treated CLL. Some clones are missing from TCRdb's copy, which holds only in-frame ones; the method was immunoSEQ multiplex PCR. The data show some 84,000 clones, 85% to 90% seen once. This material consisted of PBMCs, taken before ibrutinib treatment. Receptors originate from a human donor with chronic lymphocytic leukemia. Both conserved end residues are part of each CDR3. D genes are given only for firm matches. Not every row has a clone size; where given, it reads once, few, many or a size class.

v_call,d_call,clone_size,j_call,cdr3_nt,cdr3_aa
TRBV27,NA,NA,TRBJ1-2,TGTGCCAGCAGTTTAAGAAGGCGGTCCGGGGGGCACGACTATGGCTACACCTTC,CASSLRRRSGGHDYGYTF
TRBV4-3,NA,NA,TRBJ2-3,TGCGCCAGCAGCCAAGATCCAAACACAGATACGCAGTATTTT,CASSQDPNTDTQYF
TRBV6-1,TRBD1,NA,TRBJ2-1,TGTGCCAGCAGCCCCGACAGGGGCTCCTACAATGAGCAGTTCTTC,CASSPDRGSYNEQFF
TRBV7-9,TRBD2,NA,TRBJ2-1,TGTGCCAGCAGCTTAACTCGGACTAGCGGGGAGAACAATGAGCAGTTCTTC,CASSLTRTSGENNEQFF
TRBV19,NA,once,TRBJ2-7,TGTGCCAGTAGTATCGCCAGGGGACACTACGAGCAGTACTTC,CASSIARGHYEQYF
TRBV27,NA,NA,TRBJ1-5,TGTGCCAGCAGTTTATCGGCGGGGGTTGTGGGCAATCAGCCCCAGCATTTT,CASSLSAGVVGNQPQHF
TRBV19,NA,NA,TRBJ1-2,TGTGCCAGTAGTATAGAAGGGGTGTGGACGGAGGGAATAAACTATGGCTACACCTTC,CASSIEGVWTEGINYGYTF
TRBV27,TRBD1,NA,TRBJ1-2,TGTGCCAGCAGTGGTTTGGGACAGGGGGAAGGGGGCTACACCTTC,CASSGLGQGEGGYTF
TRBV29-1,TRBD1,NA,TRBJ2-3,TGCAGCGATGAAGACAGGGTAACAGATACGCAGTATTTT,CSDEDRVTDTQYF
TRBV28,NA,NA,TRBJ1-4,TGTGCCAGCAGTTTCCACCCCCTGTCAACTAATGAAAAACTGTTTTTT,CASSFHPLSTNEKLFF
TRBV7-3,TRBD2,NA,TRBJ2-5,TGTGCCAGTTCTAGCGGGAGTGGCGAGACCCAGTACTTC,CASSSGSGETQYF
TRBV30,TRBD2,NA,TRBJ2-5,TGTGCCTGGAGTCGGACTAGCGGGAGAGGGGAGACCCAGTACTTC,CAWSRTSGRGETQYF
TRBV9,NA,NA,TRBJ1-4,TGTGCCAGCAGCCCTAGGCAGGGACACAGTCTAAATCTGTTTTTT,CASSPRQGHSLNLFF
TRBV5-1,NA,NA,TRBJ2-5,TGCGCCAGCAGCTTGGCCGGCGGGCAAGAGACCCAGTACTTC,CASSLAGGQETQYF
TRBV2,NA,NA,TRBJ1-1,TGTGCCAGCTCGTTGAACAGGGTAGTCCTCTCTGAAGCTTTCTTT,CASSLNRVVLSEAFF
TRBV7-9,NA,NA,TRBJ1-1,TGTGCCAGCAGCTCCGGACAGGAAGCTTTCTTT,CASSSGQEAFF
TRBV4-3,NA,NA,TRBJ1-1,TGCGCCAGCAGCCAAGAGGGCAGAAACACTGAAGCTTTCTTT,CASSQEGRNTEAFF
TRBV7-9,NA,once,TRBJ1-1,TGTGCCAGCAACCGAGGGGATGGCACTGAAGCTTTCTTT,CASNRGDGTEAFF
TRBV9,NA,NA,TRBJ2-7,TGTGCCAGCAGCGTAGCATTAGGGGGGGCCTACGAGCAGTACTTC,CASSVALGGAYEQYF
TRBV5-1,NA,NA,TRBJ1-1,TGCGCCAGCAGCTTGGCGGGCACGAACACTGAAGCTTTCTTT,CASSLAGTNTEAFF
TRBV7-2,TRBD2,NA,TRBJ2-2,TGTGCCAGCAGCCCCCCGGGTAGCGGGAGAGGCACCGGGGAGCTGTTTTTT,CASSPPGSGRGTGELFF
TRBV6-1,NA,few,TRBJ1-1,TGTGCCAGCAGTGATCTTCCATGGGGTCTTGCAGCCTCTGAAGCTTTCTTT,CASSDLPWGLAASEAFF
TRBV7-2,NA,medium-sized,TRBJ1-1,TGTGCCAGCCTCGGACAGTGGAACACTGAAGCTTTCTTT,CASLGQWNTEAFF
TRBV6-1,TRBD2,NA,TRBJ2-1,TGTGCCAGCAGTGAAAGGGAGGGCCGGGATGAGCAGTTCTTC,CASSEREGRDEQFF
TRBV25-1,TRBD1,NA,TRBJ1-2,TGTGCCAGCAGTGAATTCGGACAGGAGCCTAGGGGCTACACCTTC,CASSEFGQEPRGYTF
TRBV4-1,TRBD1,many,TRBJ2-7,TGCGCCAGCAGCCATAACAGGGGGCGGTCCGAGCAGTACTTC,CASSHNRGRSEQYF
TRBV7-3,NA,NA,TRBJ2-6,TGTGCCAGCAGCTCAGGGGTCAGGCGGAGTGCTGGGGCCAACGTCCTGACTTTC,CASSSGVRRSAGANVLTF
TRBV10-2,TRBD2,NA,TRBJ2-1,TGCGCCAGCAGTGAGTCACTAGCGGGGGCCCCCCGGAGGGAGCAGTTCTTC,CASSESLAGAPRREQFF
TRBV5-1,TRBD2,NA,TRBJ2-7,TGCGCCAGCAGCTGGTCTAGCGGGAGTGACGAGCAGTACTTC,CASSWSSGSDEQYF
TRBV28,TRBD1,NA,TRBJ2-7,TGTGCCAGCAGTTTGAGGACAGGGAGTCCCGAGCAGTACTTC,CASSLRTGSPEQYF
TRBV18,NA,NA,TRBJ1-5,TGTGCCAGCTCACCAGGTCGGAGAATCGGCAATCAGCCCCAGCATTTT,CASSPGRRIGNQPQHF
TRBV5-8,NA,NA,TRBJ1-5,TGTGCCAGCAGCTTTGGTCTCCGGAGCAATCAGCCCCAGCATTTT,CASSFGLRSNQPQHF
TRBV19,NA,NA,TRBJ1-1,TGTGCCAGTAGTCTATTGATCCCGGGCACTGAAGCTTTCTTT,CASSLLIPGTEAFF
TRBV27,NA,NA,TRBJ1-2,TGTGCCAGCAGTCCCGACCCCGGGAGCCGAACGAACTATGGCTACACCTTC,CASSPDPGSRTNYGYTF
TRBV7-2,NA,NA,TRBJ2-2,TGTGCCAGCAGTTCCCGGGACACCACCGGGGAGCTGTTTTTT,CASSSRDTTGELFF
TRBV7-8,NA,few,TRBJ2-2,TGTGCCAGCAGCCTGCCTCGGGGGCGGGACCCTGGCACCGGGGAGCTGTTTTTT,CASSLPRGRDPGTGELFF
TRBV6-5,NA,NA,TRBJ2-1,TGTGCCAGCAGTTACCGGACATCGTTAGGGGATAAGCAGTTCTTC,CASSYRTSLGDKQFF
TRBV5-8,NA,NA,TRBJ1-5,TGTGCCAGCAGCTTGATCAGGGGCGGGAATCAGCCCCAGCATTTT,CASSLIRGGNQPQHF
TRBV5-1,NA,NA,TRBJ2-5,TGCGCCAGCAGCTTGTCTGGAGAGTCCCAGTACTTC,CASSLSGESQYF
TRBV19,NA,NA,TRBJ1-2,TGTGCCAGTAGTCCCTTAGGCTATGGCTACACCTTC,CASSPLGYGYTF
TRBV6-5,NA,few,TRBJ2-2,TGTGCCAGCAGTTACTCACAGGGTGTGTCCGGGGAGCTGTTTTTT,CASSYSQGVSGELFF
TRBV2,NA,NA,TRBJ2-4,TGTGCCAGCAATGGCGGAGCCAAAAACATTCAGTACTTC,CASNGGAKNIQYF
TRBV5-5,NA,NA,TRBJ2-1,TGTGCCAGCAGCCCAACCCCGGGCTTTACGAATGAGCAGTTCTTC,CASSPTPGFTNEQFF
TRBV6-5,NA,once,TRBJ1-2,TGTGCCAGCACGCGGGCAGGGGATGGCTACACCTTC,CASTRAGDGYTF
TRBV30,NA,NA,TRBJ2-3,TGTGCCTGGAGTAAGCGGAACACAGATACGCAGTATTTT,CAWSKRNTDTQYF
TRBV5-4,NA,NA,TRBJ1-2,TGTGCCAGCAGCATACCTCAGGGTATTAACTATGGCTACACCTTC,CASSIPQGINYGYTF
TRBV7-9,NA,NA,TRBJ1-1,TGTGCCAGCAGCTTAGCTGAAAACACTGAAGCTTTCTTT,CASSLAENTEAFF
TRBV5-1,NA,NA,TRBJ2-1,TGCGCCAGCAGCTTGGAGGCAGACAATGAGCAGTTCTTC,CASSLEADNEQFF
TRBV29-1,NA,NA,TRBJ2-7,TGCAGCGTTTCACAGGGGGGGCCCGGGGTCTACGAGCAGTACTTC,CSVSQGGPGVYEQYF
TRBV2,NA,NA,TRBJ2-1,TGTGCCAGCAGAAACAGTAATGAGCAGTTCTTC,CASRNSNEQFF
TRBV11-1,NA,NA,TRBJ1-3,TGTGCCAGCAGCTATCAGACGGGGTCGAGCGGAAACACCATATATTTT,CASSYQTGSSGNTIYF
TRBV9,TRBD2,NA,TRBJ2-1,TGTGCCAGCACCACAACTAGCGGGAGTTTCCATGAGCAGTTCTTC,CASTTTSGSFHEQFF
TRBV5-4,NA,NA,TRBJ2-3,TGTGCCAGCAGCGCCTTAGCGGCAGGCACAGATACGCAGTATTTT,CASSALAAGTDTQYF
TRBV19,TRBD2,NA,TRBJ2-1,TGTGCCAGTATCCCGACTAGCGGGGCCCACAATGAGCAGTTCTTC,CASIPTSGAHNEQFF